The clone carrying this TCR beta chain was counted a single time. These data belong to a study of cytomegalovirus exposure and HLA in healthy donors. This CDR3 region has 14 residues. In germline, CDR1 is SGHRS, CDR2 YFSETQ. Amplification used 60 Vbeta primers and 13 Jbeta primers. Some clones are missing from TCRdb's copy, which holds only in-frame ones; the method was immunoSEQ multiplex PCR. This table holds some 170,000 clones, approximately 78% found once. The clonotype originates from a young woman in good health and CMV-seronegative. The rearrangement joins TRBV5-1 to TRBJ2-5; 7 positions agree with TRBD1. Judging by the DNA end, TRBJ2-7 fits better; the J call may be wrong. Sequenced input: PBMCs. This CDR3 is CASSLGAGGYEQYF. Here the CDR3 DNA reads TGCGCCAGCAGCTTGGGTGCAGGGGGCTACGAGCAGTACTTC.